This T cell receptor (beta chain) is from a study of control samples from healthy donors and cancer patients. Between the trimmed V and J ends, which lost 7 bases and 0 bases, there was a span of 12 bases. CDR1 is SQVTM, CDR2 ANQGSEA, per germline. The CDR3 extends over 13 amino acids. Only in-frame clones appear in the TCRdb table, and some are missing; sequencing was by immunoSEQ multiplex PCR. The sample contains around 3,000 clones, approximately 80% of which appear only once. The sequence was collected from a male donor with melanoma. V is TRBV29-1 and J is TRBJ1-1, with D possibly TRBD1 on 6 matching bases. The sample taken for sequencing was formalin-fixed, paraffin-embedded tissue. In DNA form, the CDR3 reads TGCAGCGGTACGGGACACCTGAACACTGAAGCTTTCTTT. It codes for CSGTGHLNTEAFF.